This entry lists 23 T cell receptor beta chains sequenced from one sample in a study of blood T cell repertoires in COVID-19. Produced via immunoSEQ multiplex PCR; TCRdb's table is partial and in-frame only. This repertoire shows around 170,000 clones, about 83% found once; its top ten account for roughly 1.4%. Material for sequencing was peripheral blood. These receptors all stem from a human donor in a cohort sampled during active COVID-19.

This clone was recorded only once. The chain's CDR3 is CSASNRVSYNSPLHF. For the CDR3, the DNA is TGCAGTGCTAGTAACAGGGTTTCCTATAATTCACCCCTCCACTTT. This chain connects TRBV20-1 to TRBJ1-6; weak D call: TRBD1 (6 bases). This CDR3 is built from 15 residues. Germline CDR1 reads DFQATT; CDR2 reads SNEGSKA (reference sequence). Trimming pared 3 bases from V and 1 base from J, leaving 10 bases between.

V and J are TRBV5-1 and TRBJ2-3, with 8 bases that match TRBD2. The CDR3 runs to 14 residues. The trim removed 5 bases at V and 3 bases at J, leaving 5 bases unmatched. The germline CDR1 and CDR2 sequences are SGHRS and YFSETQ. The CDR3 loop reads CASRREGQTDTQYF. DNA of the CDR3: TGCGCCAGCAGACGGGAGGGCCAGACAGATACGCAGTATTTT.

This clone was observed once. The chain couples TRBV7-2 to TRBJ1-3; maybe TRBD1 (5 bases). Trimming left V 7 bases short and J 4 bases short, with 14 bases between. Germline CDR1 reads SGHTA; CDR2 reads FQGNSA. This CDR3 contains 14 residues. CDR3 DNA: TGTGCCAGCACCGACCAGGGCTTGGGAAACACCATATATTTT. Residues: CASTDQGLGNTIYF.

DNA for the CDR3: TGTGCCAGCAGCTCGTTTGGGACAGACTATGGCTACACCTTC. It codes for CASSSFGTDYGYTF. The V call is TRBV5-6, the J call TRBJ1-2; TRBD1 aligns across 7 bases. The CDR3 covers 14 residues. J gave up 3 bases and V 3 bases, and 5 bases lay outside the gene matches. In germline, CDR1 is SGHDT, CDR2 YYEEEE.

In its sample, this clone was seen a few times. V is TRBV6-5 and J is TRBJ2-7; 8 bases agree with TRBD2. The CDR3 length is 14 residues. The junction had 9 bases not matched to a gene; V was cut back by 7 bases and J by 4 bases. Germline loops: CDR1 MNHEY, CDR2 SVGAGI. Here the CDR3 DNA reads TGTGCCAGCATGTTGAGCGGGAGCGGATACGAGCAGTACTTC. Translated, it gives CASMLSGSGYEQYF.

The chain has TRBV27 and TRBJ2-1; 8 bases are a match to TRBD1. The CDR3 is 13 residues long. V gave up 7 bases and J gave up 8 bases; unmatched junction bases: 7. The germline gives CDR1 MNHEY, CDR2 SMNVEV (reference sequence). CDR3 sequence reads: CASNDRGGYEQFF. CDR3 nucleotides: TGTGCCAGCAATGACAGGGGCGGTTATGAGCAGTTCTTC.

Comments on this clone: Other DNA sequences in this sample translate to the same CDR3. Here the CDR3 reads CASSLDRMNTEAFF. The CDR3 region has the DNA TGTGCCAGCAGCTTGGACAGGATGAACACTGAAGCTTTCTTT. The genes are TRBV7-2 and TRBJ1-1; 7 bases match TRBD1. The germline V gene encodes CDR1 SGHTA and CDR2 FQGNSA. The V gene end was trimmed by 3 bases and the J gene end by 0 bases; junction bases not matched to a gene: 1. This CDR3 spans 14 amino acids.

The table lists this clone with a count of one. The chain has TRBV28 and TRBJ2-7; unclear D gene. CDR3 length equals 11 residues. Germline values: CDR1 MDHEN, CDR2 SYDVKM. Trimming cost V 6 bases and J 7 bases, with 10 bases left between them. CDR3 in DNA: TGTGCCAGCAGCCTAGGTCAAGAGCAGTACTTC. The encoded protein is CASSLGQEQYF.

CDR3 in DNA: TGTGCCAGCAGCTTGGGGCCGAACACCATATATTTT. It is translated as CASSLGPNTIYF. V and J are TRBV5-6 and TRBJ1-3; no clear D. Germline CDR1 SGHDT, CDR2 YYEEEE. This CDR3 region has 12 residues. V dropped 0 bases and J dropped 7 bases, with 5 bases sitting between them.

The CDR3, as DNA: TGTGCCAGCAGCTCCCACGGACAGGGGGTCGATGGCTACACCTTC. This codes for CASSSHGQGVDGYTF. The chain uses TRBV5-4 and TRBJ1-2, with TRBD1 matching over 10 bases. CDR1 is SGHNT and CDR2 is YYREEE in the germline V gene (reference sequence). The CDR3 has 15 residues. V trimming: 3 bases; J trimming: 6 bases; junction bases outside the gene matches: 8.

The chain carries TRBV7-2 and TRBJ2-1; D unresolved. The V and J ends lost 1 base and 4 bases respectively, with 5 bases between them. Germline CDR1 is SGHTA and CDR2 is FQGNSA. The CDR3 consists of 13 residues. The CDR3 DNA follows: TGTGCCAGCAGCTTAGTGTCGTACAATGAGCAGTTCTTC. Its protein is CASSLVSYNEQFF. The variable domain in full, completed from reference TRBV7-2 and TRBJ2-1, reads GAGVSQSPSNKVTEKGKDVELRCDPISGHTALYWYRQSLGQGLEFLIYFQGNSAPDKSGLPSDRFSAERTGGSVSTLTIQRTQQEDSAVYLCASSLVSYNEQFFGPGTRLTVL.

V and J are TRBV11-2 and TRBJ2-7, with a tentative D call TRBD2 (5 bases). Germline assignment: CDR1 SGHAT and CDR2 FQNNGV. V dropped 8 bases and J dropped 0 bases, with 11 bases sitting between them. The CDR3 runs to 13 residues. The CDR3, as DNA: TGTGCCAGCCGAGGGATAGGCTCCTACGAGCAGTACTTC. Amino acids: CASRGIGSYEQYF.

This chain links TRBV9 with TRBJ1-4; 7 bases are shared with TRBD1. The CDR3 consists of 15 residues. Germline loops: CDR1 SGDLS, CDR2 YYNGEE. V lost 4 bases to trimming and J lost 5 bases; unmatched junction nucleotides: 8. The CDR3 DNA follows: TGTGCCAGCAGCCCAAGCGTACAGGGGAATGAAAAACTGTTTTTT. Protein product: CASSPSVQGNEKLFF.

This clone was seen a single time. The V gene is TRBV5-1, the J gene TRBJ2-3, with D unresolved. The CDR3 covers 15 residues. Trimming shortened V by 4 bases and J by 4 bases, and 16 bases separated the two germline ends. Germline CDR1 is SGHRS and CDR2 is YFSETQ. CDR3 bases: TGCGCCAGCAGCCTAACGGCAGGAATTGCAGATACGCAGTATTTT. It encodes CASSLTAGIADTQYF.

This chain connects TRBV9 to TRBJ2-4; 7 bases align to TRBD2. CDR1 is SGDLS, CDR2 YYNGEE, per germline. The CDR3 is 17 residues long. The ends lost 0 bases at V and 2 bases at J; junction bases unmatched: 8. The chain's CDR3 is CASSVEGGVNTKNIQYF. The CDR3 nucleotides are TGTGCCAGCAGCGTAGAGGGAGGGGTTAATACCAAAAACATTCAGTACTTC.

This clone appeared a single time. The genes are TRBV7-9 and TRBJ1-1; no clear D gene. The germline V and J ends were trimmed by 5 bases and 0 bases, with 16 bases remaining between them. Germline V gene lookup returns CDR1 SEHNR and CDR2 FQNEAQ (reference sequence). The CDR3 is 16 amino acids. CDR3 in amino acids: CASSLLSTALNTEAFF. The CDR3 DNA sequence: TGTGCCAGCAGCCTACTATCGACGGCCCTGAACACTGAAGCTTTCTTT.

CDR3 sequence (DNA): TGTGCCAGCTCACCACCGGGCATGAACACTGAAGCTTTCTTT. Translating gives CASSPPGMNTEAFF. The chain employs TRBV18 and TRBJ1-1; D gene ambiguous. The V end was cut by 0 bases, the J end by 0 bases, with 5 bases between. Germline V gene lookup returns CDR1 KGHSH and CDR2 LQKENI. The CDR3 is 14 amino acids.

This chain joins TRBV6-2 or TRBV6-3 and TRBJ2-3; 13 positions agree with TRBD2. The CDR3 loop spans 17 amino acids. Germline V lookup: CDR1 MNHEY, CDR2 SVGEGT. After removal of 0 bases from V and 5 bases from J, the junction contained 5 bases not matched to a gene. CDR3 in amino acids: CASSYSGTSGVGDTQYF. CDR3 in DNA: TGTGCCAGCAGTTACTCGGGGACTAGCGGGGTTGGAGATACGCAGTATTTT.

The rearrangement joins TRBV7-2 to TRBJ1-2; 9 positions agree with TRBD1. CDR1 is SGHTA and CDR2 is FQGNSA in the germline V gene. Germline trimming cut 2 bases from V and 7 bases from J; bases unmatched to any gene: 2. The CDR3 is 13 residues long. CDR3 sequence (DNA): TGTGCCAGCAGCTTAACAGGGGGCTCTGGCTACACCTTC. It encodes CASSLTGGSGYTF.

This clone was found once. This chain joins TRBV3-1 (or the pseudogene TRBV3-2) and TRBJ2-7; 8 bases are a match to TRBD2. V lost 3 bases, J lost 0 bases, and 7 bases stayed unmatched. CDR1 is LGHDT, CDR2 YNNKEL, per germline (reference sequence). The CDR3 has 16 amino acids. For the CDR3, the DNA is TGTGCCAGCAGCCATCCCAGCGGGGGCTTCTCCTACGAGCAGTACTTC. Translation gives CASSHPSGGFSYEQYF.

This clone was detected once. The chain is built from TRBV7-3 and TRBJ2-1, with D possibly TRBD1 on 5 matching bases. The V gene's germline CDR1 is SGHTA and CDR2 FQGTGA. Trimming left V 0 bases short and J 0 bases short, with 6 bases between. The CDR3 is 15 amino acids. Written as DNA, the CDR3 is TGTGCCAGCAGCTTAACAGGGGACTCCTACAATGAGCAGTTCTTC. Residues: CASSLTGDSYNEQFF. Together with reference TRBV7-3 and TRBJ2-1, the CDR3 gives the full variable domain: GAGVSQTPSNKVTEKGKYVELRCDPISGHTALYWYRQSLGQGPEFLIYFQGTGAADDSGLPNDRFFAVRPEGSVSTLKIQRTERGDSAVYLCASSLTGDSYNEQFFGPGTRLTVL.

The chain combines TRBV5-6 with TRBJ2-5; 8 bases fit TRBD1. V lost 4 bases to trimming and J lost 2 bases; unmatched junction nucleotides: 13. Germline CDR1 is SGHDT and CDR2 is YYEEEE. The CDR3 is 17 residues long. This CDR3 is CASSTRQGPPTQETQYF. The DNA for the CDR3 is TGTGCCAGCAGCACCCGACAGGGGCCCCCCACACAAGAGACCCAGTACTTC.

CDR3 in DNA: TGTGCCAGCAGCCCCGGCGGGGCCTACGAGCAGTACTTC. Protein product: CASSPGGAYEQYF. This rearrangement joins TRBV5-6 to TRBJ2-7, with D possibly matching TRBD2 (6 bases). The CDR3 runs to 13 residues. Trimming removed 4 bases at V and 2 bases at J, with 10 bases between. From germline, CDR1 is SGHDT and CDR2 YYEEEE.